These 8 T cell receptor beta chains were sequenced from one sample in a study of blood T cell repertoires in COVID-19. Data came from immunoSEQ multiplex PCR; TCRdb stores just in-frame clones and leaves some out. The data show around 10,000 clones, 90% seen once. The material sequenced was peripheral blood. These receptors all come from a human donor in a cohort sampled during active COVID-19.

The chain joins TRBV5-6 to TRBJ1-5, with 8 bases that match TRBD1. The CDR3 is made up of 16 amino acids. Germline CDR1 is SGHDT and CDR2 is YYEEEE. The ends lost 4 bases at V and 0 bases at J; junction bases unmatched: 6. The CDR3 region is CASSPGTGNSNQPQHF. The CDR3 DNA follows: TGTGCCAGCAGCCCGGGGACAGGAAATAGCAATCAGCCCCAGCATTTT.

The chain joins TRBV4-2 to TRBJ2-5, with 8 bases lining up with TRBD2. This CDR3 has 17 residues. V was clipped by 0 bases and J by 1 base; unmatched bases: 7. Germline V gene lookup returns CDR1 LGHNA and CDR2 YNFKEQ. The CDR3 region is CASSQEGKRGSQETQYF. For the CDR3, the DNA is TGTGCCAGCAGCCAAGAGGGGAAGCGGGGGAGCCAAGAGACCCAGTACTTC.

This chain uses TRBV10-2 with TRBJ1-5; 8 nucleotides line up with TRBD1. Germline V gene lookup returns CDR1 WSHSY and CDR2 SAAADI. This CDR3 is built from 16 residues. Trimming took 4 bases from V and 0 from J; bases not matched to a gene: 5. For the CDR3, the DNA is TGCGCCAGCAGTGGTGGGACAGGCTCTAGCAATCAGCCCCAGCATTTT. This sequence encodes CASSGGTGSSNQPQHF.

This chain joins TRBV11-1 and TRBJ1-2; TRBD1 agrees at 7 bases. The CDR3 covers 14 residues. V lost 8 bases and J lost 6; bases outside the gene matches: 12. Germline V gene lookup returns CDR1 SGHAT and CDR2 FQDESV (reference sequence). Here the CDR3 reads CASALRQGSDGYTF. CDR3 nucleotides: TGTGCCAGCGCCCTAAGACAGGGCTCGGATGGCTACACCTTC.

CDR3 sequence: CASRRPNSPLHF. In nucleotides, the CDR3 is TGTGCCAGCAGGAGGCCCAATTCACCCCTCCACTTT. The J gene is TRBJ1-6, the V gene TRBV28; D is unclear. CDR3 length equals 12 residues. V shed 6 bases and J shed 7 bases, with 7 bases lying between them. Germline V gives CDR1 MDHEN, CDR2 SYDVKM.

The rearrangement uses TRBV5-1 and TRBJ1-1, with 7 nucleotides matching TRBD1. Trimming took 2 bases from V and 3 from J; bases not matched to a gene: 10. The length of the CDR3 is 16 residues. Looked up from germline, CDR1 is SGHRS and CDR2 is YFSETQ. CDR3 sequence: CASSFRQGGGDTEAFF. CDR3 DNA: TGCGCCAGCAGCTTCAGACAGGGCGGAGGGGACACTGAAGCTTTCTTT.

CDR3 sequence reads: CASSYGATYEQYF. CDR3 nucleotide sequence: TGTGCCAGCAGTTACGGAGCCACCTACGAGCAGTACTTC. The chain employs TRBV6-5 and TRBJ2-7; D is unresolved. The CDR3 contains 13 residues. Germline V gene data show CDR1 as MNHEY and CDR2 as SVGAGI. Trimming shortened V by 2 bases and J by 2 bases, and 7 bases separated the two germline ends.

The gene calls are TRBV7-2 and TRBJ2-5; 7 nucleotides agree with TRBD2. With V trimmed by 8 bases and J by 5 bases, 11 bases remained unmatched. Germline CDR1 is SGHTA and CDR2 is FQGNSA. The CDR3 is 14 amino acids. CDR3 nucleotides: TGTGCCAGCGGTCCAGGGAGGGCCTGGGAGACCCAGTACTTC. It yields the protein CASGPGRAWETQYF.